The rows below give T cell receptor beta chains drawn from one sample of a study of blood T cell repertoires in COVID-19. TCRdb's copy holds only in-frame clones and misses some; the assay was immunoSEQ multiplex PCR. The top ten clones hold approximately 1.3% of a sample with 200,000 or so clones, roughly 80% of them seen once. Specimen: PBMCs or T cells enriched from blood (not recorded which). These TCRs come from a woman aged 40 to 50 with acute COVID-19. Both conserved end residues are part of each CDR3. D genes are given only for firm matches. Size tells how often a clone was seen (once, few, many) or the class of an expanded clone, and some rows leave it out.

>.|TRBJ1-1|.|TRBV5-1
TGCGCCAGCAGACAGGGTCACACTGAAGCTTTCTTT
CASRQGHTEAFF
>.|TRBJ2-3|.|TRBV7-9
TGTGCCAGCAGCCTCACAGATACGCAGTATTTT
CASSLTDTQYF
>.|TRBJ1-2|.|TRBV6-5
TGTGCCAGCAGTACACCACAGGGAGCCCTTCGCTTC
CASSTPQGALRF
>.|TRBJ1-1|.|TRBV27
TGTGCCAGCAGTTTTGGGGGCACGAACACTGAAGCTTTCTTT
CASSFGGTNTEAFF
>.|TRBJ2-3|.|TRBV6-4
TGTGCCAGCCCCCATGATACGCAGTATTTT
CASPHDTQYF
>TRBD1|TRBJ1-1|.|TRBV10-2
TGCGCCAGCGCCAGACAGGGAATCACTGAAGCTTTCTTT
CASARQGITEAFF
>TRBD1|TRBJ2-7|.|TRBV18
TGTGCCAGCTCTCCGGGACAGGGAGGGGGCTACGAGCAGTACTTC
CASSPGQGGGYEQYF
>.|TRBJ2-1|.|TRBV10-3
TGTGCCATCAGTGGTCGGAGCACCTACAATGAGCAGTTCTTC
CAISGRSTYNEQFF
>TRBD1|TRBJ1-1|once|TRBV19
TGTGCCAGTAGAAGCTCAAGGACAGGTTGGACTGAAGCTTTCTTT
CASRSSRTGWTEAFF
>TRBD1|TRBJ2-6|.|TRBV2
TGTGCCAGCAGGGTTGACAGGGCCGGGGCCAACGTCCTGACTTTC
CASRVDRAGANVLTF
>.|TRBJ2-7|.|TRBV6-5
TGTGCCAGCAGTTACCCGGGGGGCCGGAACTCCTACGAGCAGTACTTC
CASSYPGGRNSYEQYF
>.|TRBJ1-2|.|TRBV7-9
TGTGCCAGCAGCTACCCAGGGTATGGCTACACCTTC
CASSYPGYGYTF